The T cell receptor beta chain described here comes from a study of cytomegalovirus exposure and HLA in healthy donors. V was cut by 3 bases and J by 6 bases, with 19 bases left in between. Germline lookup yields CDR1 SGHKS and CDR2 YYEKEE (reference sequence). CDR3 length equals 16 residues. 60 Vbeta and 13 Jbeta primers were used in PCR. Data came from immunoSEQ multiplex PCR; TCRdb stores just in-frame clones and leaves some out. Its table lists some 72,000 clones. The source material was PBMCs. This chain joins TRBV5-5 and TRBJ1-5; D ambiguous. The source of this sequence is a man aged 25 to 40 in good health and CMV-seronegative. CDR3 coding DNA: TGTGCCAGCAGCTCTGATCCTTCGGGGAAGGGTCAGCCCCAGCATTTT. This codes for CASSSDPSGKGQPQHF. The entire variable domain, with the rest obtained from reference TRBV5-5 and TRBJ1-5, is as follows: DAGVTQSPTHLIKTRGQQVTLRCSPISGHKSVSWYQQVLGQGPQFIFQYYEKEERGRGNFPDRFSARQFPNYSSELNVNALLLGDSALYLCASSSDPSGKGQPQHFGDGTRLSIL.